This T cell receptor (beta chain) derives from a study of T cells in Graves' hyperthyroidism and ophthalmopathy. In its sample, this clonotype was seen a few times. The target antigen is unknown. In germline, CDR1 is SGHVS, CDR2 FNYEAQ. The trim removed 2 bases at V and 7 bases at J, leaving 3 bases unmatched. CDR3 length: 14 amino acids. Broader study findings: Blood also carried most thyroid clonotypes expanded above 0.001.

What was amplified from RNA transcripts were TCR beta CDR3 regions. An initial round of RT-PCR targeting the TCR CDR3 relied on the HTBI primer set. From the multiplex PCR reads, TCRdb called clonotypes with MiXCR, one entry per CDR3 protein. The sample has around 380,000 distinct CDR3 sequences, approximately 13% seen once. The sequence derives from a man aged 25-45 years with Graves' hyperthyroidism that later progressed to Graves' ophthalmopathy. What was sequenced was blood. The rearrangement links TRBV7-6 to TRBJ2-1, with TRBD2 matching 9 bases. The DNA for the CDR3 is TGTGCCAGCAGCTTATCCGCGGGGGGGAATGAGCAGTTCTTC. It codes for CASSLSAGGNEQFF.